The entry below gives a single TCR beta chain sequence along with its context. V dropped 1 base and J dropped 4 bases, with 7 bases sitting between them. There are 13 residues in the CDR3. Germline V CDR1 and CDR2: SGHVS, FQNEAQ. The data are from a study of T cell changes during pregnancy in multiple sclerosis. TCRdb's copy holds only in-frame clones and misses some; the assay was immunoSEQ multiplex PCR. This table has 55,000 or so clones, approximately 90% appearing once. The J gene is TRBJ1-2, the V gene TRBV7-8; D gene uncertain. The TCR comes from a female donor with multiple sclerosis, enrolled in a pregnancy study. The source was CD4+ T cells from peripheral blood mononuclear cells, collected after pregnancy. Here the CDR3 reads CASSLELGYGYTF. CDR3 nucleotides: TGTGCCAGCAGCTTAGAACTCGGCTATGGCTACACCTTC.